This T cell receptor beta chain derives from a study of radiation and T cells in renal cell carcinoma (dated by TCRdb to the early 2020s). As for the study more broadly: The samples were obtained from a clinical trial, where primary renal cell carcinomas were treated with 15 Gy stereotactic body radiation therapy and then removed by nephrectomy 4 weeks afterward. Across all 53 samples, over 4,000,000 unique CDR3 nucleotide sequences encoding 2,658,974 unique CDR3 amino acid sequences were identified. TCR beta sequencing covered over 50 samples in total, comprising approximately 25 tumors and 27 peripheral blood samples.

In the case of this clone: The antigen it binds to is not known. Mismatch with germline at one junction end may stem from a read error.

The CDR3 spans 13 residues, from the cysteine through the phenylalanine. The only DNA kept is the CDR3, 39 bases in frame from the first base. Reading the germline V gene gives CDR1 MDHEN and CDR2 SYDVKM. Broad study findings and their caveats: Blood repertoire dynamics were not followed beyond 4 weeks after treatment. Because the trial had a single-armed design, the trial could not examine how radiation dose or scheduling affected the TCR repertoire. Because pretreatment tumor biopsies were not available, the baseline intratumoral presence of clonotypes could not be determined. An increase in top tumor clonotypes in blood was observed from baseline to 2 weeks post-radiation, followed by contraction by 4 weeks, which was taken to suggest transient expansion of tumor-resident clones.

The immunoSEQ kit was used, according to the manufacturer's recommendations, to generate TCR beta libraries from genomic DNA. To prepare the libraries, a first multiplex PCR with proprietary primers was run, followed by a second PCR that added unique barcodes, and a bead cleanup was done after each round. Each sample batch included a kit-provided positive control reaction and a negative control reaction. The final libraries were assessed on an Agilent 4200 TapeStation D1000 ScreenTape, pooled by volume, and quantified by qPCR. Sequencing was performed on an Illumina NextSeq500 with a MidOutput 150-cycle cartridge, and 156 Read1 and 15 Index1 cycles were run with kit custom primers. The pooled library was loaded at roughly 0.92 pM with an approximately 21% PhiX control spike-in. The source study handled its data this way. Vendor-processed data were analyzed in R, and a clonotype was defined as all T cells sharing the same CDR3 nucleotide sequence. In the clone abundance analyses, frequencies were normalized to the 10,000 most abundant clones in each sample. Public T cell clones, which averaged fewer than five per sample, were excluded before analysis. Tumor-enriched and baseline blood-enriched clonotypes were defined by at least a 32-fold difference in abundance between compartments. A beta-binomial differential abundance model was used to identify clonotypes that were expanded or contracted between blood time points. Similarity between tumor and blood repertoires was quantified using the Baroni-Urbani and Buser coefficient, and groups were compared with two-tailed Wilcoxon tests in R. TCRdb took this table from immuneACCESS and kept in-frame rearrangements with V and J called. Such tables lack part of the clones; where checked against another copy, unresolved V genes explain under half of the gap, and the rest is unexplained. V and J calls and clone size come straight from that table; D and trimming were deduced from the DNA. This sample has 100,000 to 150,000 clones in its table, and about 81% of those were observed once. The top ten constitute 4.5% to 7% of the sample.

This specimen's time point label, interpreted: blood 2 weeks post-SBRT. The sample's treatment or condition label, in plain terms: 15 Gy SBRT to primary tumor, nephrectomy 4 weeks later. Serial peripheral blood from radiation-treated patients was sampled at baseline, 2 weeks and 4 weeks after SBRT to track tumor-enriched clonotypes. All patients had renal cell carcinoma with clear cell pathology. Genomic DNA for TCR sequencing was prepared using the QIAamp DNA Blood Mini Kit (Qiagen). Samples were included in the analyses only if all quality control checks were passed. Sequenced here: blood, sampled from a patient whose treatment included radiotherapy and nephrectomy. The source is a man aged 50 or older with renal cell carcinoma. The chain couples TRBV28 to TRBJ1-2; 9 junctional bases match TRBD1. Here is the DNA: TGTGCCAGCACCCCGGGAGGGACAGGGTTATTCGTCTTC. It codes for CASTPGGTGLFVF.